This T cell receptor (beta chain) was captured by sequencing in a study of identical twins (dated by TCRdb to 2016 to 2017). Study-level background: TCR alpha and beta repertoires from monozygotic twins, unrelated adults of various ages and cord blood were deep-sequenced to test whether fetal clonotypes persist. To rule out contamination, the twin experiments were replicated at different times with different library preparation protocols. Summary of the overall study and its limitations: In monozygotic twins, out-of-frame TCR alpha sharing was systematically underestimated by recombination models, although the models agreed with sharing between unrelated individuals. Compared with coincidental sharing between unrelated individuals, an excess of low generation-probability sequences was observed among out-of-frame TCR alpha sequences shared between twins. A weaker excess of twin sharing was found in beta out-of-frame sequences because the signal-to-noise ratio was lowered by fewer shared sequences. Abundant cord blood beta clonotypes carried fewer insertions; young adult naive repertoires showed a weaker similar trend, while memory repertoires showed none. Because the same donors could not be followed over many years, the conclusions depended on cross-sectional statistical analysis. Zero-insertion analyses could be partly confounded by invariant T cells such as MAIT and iNKT, though diverse VJ usage argued against such confounding for most clonotypes.

The germline V gene specifies SGHTA as CDR1 and FQGNSA as CDR2. The CDR3, cysteine through phenylalanine, is 15 amino acids long. Only the CDR3 region is kept as DNA, spanning 45 bases read in frame from base 1. Unmatched junction bases come to 9, with V trimmed by 2 bases and J by 9 bases. This clonotype was observed a handful of times. This receptor's antigen is unknown. It has no much larger one-base neighbor in the sample; base qualities were not kept. Library construction relied on 5' RACE. Sequencing relied on an Illumina HiSeq 2000. A universal primer binding site was added through template switching, and the final cDNA carried a unique molecular identifier so that TCR cDNA molecules could be counted accurately. Specific primers in the conserved constant-segment region were used to synthesize first-strand cDNA for the TCR alpha and beta chains. To control for contamination, every cDNA library was double barcoded, receiving both a SMART-Mk sample barcode and Illumina barcodes. Two successive PCR steps introduced TruSeq adapter sequences along with Illumina sample barcodes. Sequencing of the TCR alpha and beta cDNA libraries was done on the Illumina HiSeq platform using custom primers. The paper's processing steps were these. Raw reads were processed with MiGEC to extract unique molecular identifiers, and MiXCR was used to determine CDR3 positions. Recombination models were inferred per individual with the repgenHMM and IGoR tools using an EM algorithm. The analysis of shared clonotypes was done with the tcR package in R, with sharing normalized by the product of cloneset sizes. Out-of-frame nonproductive sequences were analyzed to study raw recombination free of thymic and clonal selection effects. TCRdb cleaned the public reads at Q25 with fastp, built clones with MiXCR and kept in-frame beta chains. CDR3 protein duplicates are merged, each entry listing the most common genes and DNA. The V and J calls follow TCRdb's processing rather than the paper's. In all, the sample holds about 700,000 distinct CDR3 sequences, and 8.5% to 9.5% of those were seen once. 0.8% to 1% of the sample rests with the top ten.

Every donor in the study was a healthy Caucasian. Three pairs of female monozygotic twins, all aged about 18 to 29 years, were included in the twin cohort. Peripheral blood mononuclear cells were the source from which RNA for the TCR libraries was isolated. This same sample was also part of a study on yellow fever vaccine responses in identical twins. The second source states: The authors reported that the T cell response to vaccination in identical twins appeared partly convergent and partly personalized. Focusing on identical twins, the study followed the T cell clones that responded to the vaccine, and did so with precision.

The rearrangement joined TRBV7-2 to TRBJ2-7, with 11 middle bases fitting TRBD1. The sequence was obtained from a woman between 18 and 29 years old in good health. The sequenced sample was PBMCs. The bases are TGTGCCAGCAGCTTAACCGGGACAGGGGGAGTCAGGCAGTACTTC. This gives the protein CASSLTGTGGVRQYF. The entire variable domain, with the stretches around the CDR3 drawn from the reference TRBV7-2 and TRBJ2-7 proteins, is GAGVSQSPSNKVTEKGKDVELRCDPISGHTALYWYRQSLGQGLEFLIYFQGNSAPDKSGLPSDRFSAERTGGSVSTLTIQRTQQEDSAVYLCASSLTGTGGVRQYFGPGTRLTVT.